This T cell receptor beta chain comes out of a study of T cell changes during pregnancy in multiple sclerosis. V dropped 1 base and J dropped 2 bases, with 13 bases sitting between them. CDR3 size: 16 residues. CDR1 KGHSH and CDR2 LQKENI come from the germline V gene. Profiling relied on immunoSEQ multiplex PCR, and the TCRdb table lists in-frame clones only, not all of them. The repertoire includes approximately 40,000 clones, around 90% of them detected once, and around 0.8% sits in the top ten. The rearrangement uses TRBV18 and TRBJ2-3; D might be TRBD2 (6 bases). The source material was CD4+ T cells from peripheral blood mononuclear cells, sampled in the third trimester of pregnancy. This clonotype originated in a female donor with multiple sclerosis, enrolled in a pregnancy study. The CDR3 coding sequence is TGTGCCAGCTCACCACGGAATAGCGGTCCCACAGATACGCAGTATTTT. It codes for CASSPRNSGPTDTQYF.